Following are 4 T cell receptor beta chains from one sample sequenced in a study of beta chain features in type 1 diabetes. All of the isolated RNA was reverse transcribed, so expressed TCRB transcripts were sequenced. Sequencing was performed with immunoSEQ multiplex PCR; in TCRdb, only in-frame clones are kept and a portion is missing. The sample lists some 150,000 clones, 13% occurring once. Their antigens remain unidentified. Study conclusions and caveats: Significant though moderate, a shortening of TCRB CDR3s appeared in all four CD4+ subsets of Type 1 diabetes patients.

The sample consisted of central memory CD4+ T cells from blood. These receptors came from a man in his late teens or twenties with type 1 diabetes.

A single count supports this clone. The chain uses TRBV7-9 and TRBJ2-5; TRBD2 aligns across 10 bases. Germline CDR1 reads SEHNR; CDR2 reads FQNEAQ (reference sequence). This CDR3 is built from 15 residues. With 5 bases clipped from V and 3 bases from J, the junction kept 6 bases outside the gene matches. The CDR3 is CASSPRTSGKETQYF. CDR3 nucleotides: TGTGCCAGCAGCCCCAGGACTAGCGGAAAAGAGACCCAGTACTTC.

J is TRBJ2-7 and V is TRBV7-8; D tentatively reads TRBD1 or TRBD2 (5 bases each). Germline V gene sequence: CDR1 SGHVS, CDR2 FQNEAQ. CDR3 size: 15 residues. Between the trimmed V and J ends, which lost 6 bases and 4 bases, there was a span of 19 bases. The CDR3 region has the DNA TGTGCCAGCAGTCAAAACCGGGGCCCCTCGTACGAGCAGTACTTC. It specifies CASSQNRGPSYEQYF.

The rearrangement uses TRBV5-6 and TRBJ1-1, with unresolved D. The CDR3 consists of 12 residues. Trimming removed 3 bases at V and 4 bases at J, with 7 bases between. Looked up from germline, CDR1 is SGHDT and CDR2 is YYEEEE. In DNA form, the CDR3 reads TGTGCCAGCAGCTCCCTGGGCACTGAAGCTTTCTTT. It yields the protein CASSSLGTEAFF. Using reference TRBV5-6 and TRBJ1-1 for the parts outside the CDR3, the full variable domain is DAGVTQSPTHLIKTRGQQVTLRCSPKSGHDTVSWYQQALGQGPQFIFQYYEEEERQRGNFPDRFSGHQFPNYSSELNVNALLLGDSALYLCASSSLGTEAFFGQGTRLTVV.

This clone has at least ten counts. V usage is TRBV7-9 and J usage is TRBJ2-1, with D possibly being TRBD2 (6 bases). V was clipped by 1 base and J by 2 bases, with 15 bases between them. The CDR3 spans 17 residues. Germline values: CDR1 SEHNR, CDR2 FQNEAQ (reference sequence). The CDR3 spells CASSLGGVDPTYNEQFF. CDR3 sequence (DNA): TGTGCCAGCAGCTTAGGCGGGGTGGACCCCACCTACAATGAGCAGTTCTTC. Full variable domain (outside the CDR3, taken from reference TRBV7-9 and TRBJ2-1): DTGVSQNPRHKITKRGQNVTFRCDPISEHNRLYWYRQTLGQGPEFLTYFQNEAQLEKSRLLSDRFSAERPKGSFSTLEIQRTEQGDSAMYLCASSLGGVDPTYNEQFFGPGTRLTVL.